This TCR beta chain comes out of a study of regulatory T cells in long-lasting Graves disease. Study as a whole: Antithyroid drug exposure in newly diagnosed Graves' patients had lasted under 3 months.

This clonotype occurred many times. The antigen remains undetermined. The V gene lost 4 bases and the J gene lost 0 bases, with 10 bases spanning the gap. The CDR3 is 15 residues long. iRepertoire HTBI primers and Arm-PCR of CDR3 regions built TCR beta libraries. TCRdb fed the multiplex PCR reads into MiXCR, producing one record per CDR3 protein. The table shows around 460,000 distinct CDR3 sequences, with 14% occurring only once. Study results and limitations: A greater number of public clonotypes (over 2,500) was shared by persistent patients than by new patients (about 880).

Time point here: newly diagnosed GD, antithyroid drugs for less than 3 months. The TCR library was prepared using RNA isolated from PBMCs. This sample was shared with a second study, whose subject was T cells in Graves' hyperthyroidism and ophthalmopathy.

The source of this sequence is a woman in her forties or fifties with Graves disease. Sequenced here: peripheral blood mononuclear cells (PBMCs), sampled at new diagnosis, from a patient treated with antithyroid drugs. The chain links TRBV12-3 or TRBV12-4 to TRBJ2-1, with D possibly matching TRBD1 (6 bases). The CDR3 coding sequence is TGTGCCAGCAGTTCCACAGGGTTCTCCTACAATGAGCAGTTCTTC. Protein: CASSSTGFSYNEQFF.